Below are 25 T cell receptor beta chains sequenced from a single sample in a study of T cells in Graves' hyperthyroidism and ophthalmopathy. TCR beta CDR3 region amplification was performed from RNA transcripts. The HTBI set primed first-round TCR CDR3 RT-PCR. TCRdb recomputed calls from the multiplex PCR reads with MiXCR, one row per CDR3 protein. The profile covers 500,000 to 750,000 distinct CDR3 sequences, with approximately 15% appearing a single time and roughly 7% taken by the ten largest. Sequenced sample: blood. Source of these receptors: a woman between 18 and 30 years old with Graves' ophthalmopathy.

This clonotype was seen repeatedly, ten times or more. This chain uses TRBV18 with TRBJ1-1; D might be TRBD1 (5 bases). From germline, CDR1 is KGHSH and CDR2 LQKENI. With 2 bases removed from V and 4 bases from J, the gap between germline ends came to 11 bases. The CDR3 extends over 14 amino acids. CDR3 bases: TGTGCCAGCTCACCATTGTGGACATCCACTGAAGCTTTCTTT. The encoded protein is CASSPLWTSTEAFF.

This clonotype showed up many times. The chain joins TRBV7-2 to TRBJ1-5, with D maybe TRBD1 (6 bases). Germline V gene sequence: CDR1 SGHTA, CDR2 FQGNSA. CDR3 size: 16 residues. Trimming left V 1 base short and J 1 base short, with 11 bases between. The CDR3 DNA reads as TGTGCCAGCAGCTTAGTCGGGGGGCAAAGCAATCAGCCCCAGCATTTT. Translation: CASSLVGGQSNQPQHF.

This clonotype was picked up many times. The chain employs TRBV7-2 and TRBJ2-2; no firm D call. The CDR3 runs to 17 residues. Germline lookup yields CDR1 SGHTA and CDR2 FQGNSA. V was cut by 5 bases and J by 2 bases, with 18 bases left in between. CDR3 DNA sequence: TGTGCCAGCAGCCCCCACCTAGGACCCATCAACACCGGGGAGCTGTTTTTT. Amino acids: CASSPHLGPINTGELFF. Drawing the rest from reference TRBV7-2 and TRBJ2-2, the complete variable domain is GAGVSQSPSNKVTEKGKDVELRCDPISGHTALYWYRQSLGQGLEFLIYFQGNSAPDKSGLPSDRFSAERTGGSVSTLTIQRTQQEDSAVYLCASSPHLGPINTGELFFGEGSRLTVL.

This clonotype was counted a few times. CDR3 bases: TGTGCCAGCAAAACAGGGGGCGCGACAGATACGCAGTATTTT. Translation: CASKTGGATDTQYF. The chain joins TRBV28 to TRBJ2-3; 9 nucleotides line up with TRBD1. CDR1 MDHEN and CDR2 SYDVKM come from the germline V gene. The J segment lost 3 bases and the V segment lost 7 bases, leaving 5 bases of the junction unmatched. CDR3 length equals 14 residues.

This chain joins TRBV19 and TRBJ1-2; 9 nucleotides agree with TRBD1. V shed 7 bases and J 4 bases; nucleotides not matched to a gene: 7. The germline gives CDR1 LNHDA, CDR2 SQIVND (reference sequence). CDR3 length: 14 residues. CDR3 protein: CASTSTGGGYGYTF. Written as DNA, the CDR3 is TGTGCCAGTACCTCGACAGGGGGGGGCTATGGCTACACCTTC. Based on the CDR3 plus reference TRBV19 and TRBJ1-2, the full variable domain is DGGITQSPKYLFRKEGQNVTLSCEQNLNHDAMYWYRQDPGQGLRLIYYSQIVNDFQKGDIAEGYSVSREKKESFPLTVTSAQKNPTAFYLCASTSTGGGYGYTFGSGTRLTVV.

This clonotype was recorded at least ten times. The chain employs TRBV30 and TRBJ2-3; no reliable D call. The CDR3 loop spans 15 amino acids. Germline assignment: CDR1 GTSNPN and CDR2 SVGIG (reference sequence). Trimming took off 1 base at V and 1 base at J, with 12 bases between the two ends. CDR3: CAWSDPTDRTDTQYF. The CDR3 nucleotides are TGTGCCTGGAGTGACCCGACCGATCGCACAGATACGCAGTATTTT.

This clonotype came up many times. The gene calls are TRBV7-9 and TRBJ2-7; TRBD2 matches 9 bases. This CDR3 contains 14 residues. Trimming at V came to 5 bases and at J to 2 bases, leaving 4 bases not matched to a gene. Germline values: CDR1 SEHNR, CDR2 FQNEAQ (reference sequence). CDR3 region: CASSQGGRAYEQYF. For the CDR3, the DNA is TGTGCCAGCAGCCAGGGCGGGAGGGCCTACGAGCAGTACTTC.

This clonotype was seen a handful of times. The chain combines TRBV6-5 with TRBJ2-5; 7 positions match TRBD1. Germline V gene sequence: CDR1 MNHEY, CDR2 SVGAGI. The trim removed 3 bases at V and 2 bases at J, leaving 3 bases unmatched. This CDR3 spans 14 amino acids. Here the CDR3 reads CASSYYRGQETQYF. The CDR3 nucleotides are TGTGCCAGCAGTTATTACAGGGGACAAGAGACCCAGTACTTC.

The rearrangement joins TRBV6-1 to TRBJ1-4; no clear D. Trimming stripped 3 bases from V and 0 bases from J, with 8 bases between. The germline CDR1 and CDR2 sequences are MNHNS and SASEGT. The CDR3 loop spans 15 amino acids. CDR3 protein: CASSDGLATNEKLFF. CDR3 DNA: TGTGCCAGCAGTGACGGACTGGCAACTAATGAAAAACTGTTTTTT.

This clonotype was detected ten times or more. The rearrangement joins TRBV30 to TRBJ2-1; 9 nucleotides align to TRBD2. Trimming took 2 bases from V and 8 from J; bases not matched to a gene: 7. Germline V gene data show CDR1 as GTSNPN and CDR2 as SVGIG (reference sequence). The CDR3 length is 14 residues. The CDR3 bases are TGTGCCTGGAGTCCCGGCGGGAGGGTCTATGAGCAGTTCTTC. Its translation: CAWSPGGRVYEQFF.

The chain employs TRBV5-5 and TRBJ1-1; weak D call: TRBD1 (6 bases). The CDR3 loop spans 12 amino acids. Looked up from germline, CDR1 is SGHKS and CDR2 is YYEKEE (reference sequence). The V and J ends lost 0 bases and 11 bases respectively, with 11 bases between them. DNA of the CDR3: TGTGCCAGCAGCTTGGCTACAGGGACGGCTTTCTTT. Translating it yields CASSLATGTAFF.

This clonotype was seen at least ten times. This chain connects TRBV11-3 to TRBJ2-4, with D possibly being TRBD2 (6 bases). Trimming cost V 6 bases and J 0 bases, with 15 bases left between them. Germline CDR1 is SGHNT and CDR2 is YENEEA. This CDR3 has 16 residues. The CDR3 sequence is CASSRGSPIAKNIQYF. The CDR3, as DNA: TGTGCCAGCAGTCGGGGGAGCCCCATAGCCAAAAACATTCAGTACTTC.

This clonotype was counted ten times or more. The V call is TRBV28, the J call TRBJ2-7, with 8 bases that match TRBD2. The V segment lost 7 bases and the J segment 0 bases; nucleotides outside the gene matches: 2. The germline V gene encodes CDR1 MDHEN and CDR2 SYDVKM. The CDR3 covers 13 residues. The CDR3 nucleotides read TGTGCCAGCATAGCGGGAAGCTCCTACGAGCAGTACTTC. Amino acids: CASIAGSSYEQYF.

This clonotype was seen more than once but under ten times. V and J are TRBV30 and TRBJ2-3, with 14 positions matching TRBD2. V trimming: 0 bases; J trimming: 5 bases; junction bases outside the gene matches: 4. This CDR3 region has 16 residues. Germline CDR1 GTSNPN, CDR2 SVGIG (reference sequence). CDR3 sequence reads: CAWSVKTSGGVDTQYF. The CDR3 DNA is TGTGCCTGGAGTGTAAAGACTAGCGGGGGGGTAGATACGCAGTATTTT.

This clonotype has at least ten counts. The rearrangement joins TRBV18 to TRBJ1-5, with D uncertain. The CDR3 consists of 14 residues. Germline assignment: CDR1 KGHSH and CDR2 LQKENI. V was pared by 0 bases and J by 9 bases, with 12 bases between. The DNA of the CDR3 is TGTGCCAGCTCACCACCGGGCGTAAGCGGGCCCCAGCATTTT. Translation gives CASSPPGVSGPQHF.

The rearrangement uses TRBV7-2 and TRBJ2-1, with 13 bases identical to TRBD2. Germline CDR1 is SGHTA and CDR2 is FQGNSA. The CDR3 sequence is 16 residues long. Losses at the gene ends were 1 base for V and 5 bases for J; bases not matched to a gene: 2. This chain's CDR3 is CASSLGGTSGNNEQFF. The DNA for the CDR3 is TGTGCCAGCAGCTTAGGAGGGACTAGCGGGAACAATGAGCAGTTCTTC.

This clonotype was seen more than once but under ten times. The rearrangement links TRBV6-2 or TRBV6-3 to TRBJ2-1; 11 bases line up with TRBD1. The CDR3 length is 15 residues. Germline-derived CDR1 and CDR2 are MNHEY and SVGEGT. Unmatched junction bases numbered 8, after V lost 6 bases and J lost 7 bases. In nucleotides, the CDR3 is TGTGCCAGCAGCTGGGGACAGGGGGGAACGAATGAGCAGTTCTTC. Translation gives CASSWGQGGTNEQFF.

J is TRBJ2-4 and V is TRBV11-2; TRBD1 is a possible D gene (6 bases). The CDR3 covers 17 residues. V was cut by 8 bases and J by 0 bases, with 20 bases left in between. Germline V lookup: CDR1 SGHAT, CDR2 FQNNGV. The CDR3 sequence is CASSQTTGTLAKNIQYF. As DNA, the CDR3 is TGTGCCAGCTCGCAGACTACAGGGACCCTAGCCAAAAACATTCAGTACTTC.

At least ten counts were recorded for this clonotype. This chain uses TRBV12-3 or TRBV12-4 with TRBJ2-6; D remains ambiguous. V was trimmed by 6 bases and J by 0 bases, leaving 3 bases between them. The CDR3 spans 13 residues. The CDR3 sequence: CASRYSGANVLTF. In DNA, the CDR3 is TGTGCCAGCAGATACTCTGGGGCCAACGTCCTGACTTTC.

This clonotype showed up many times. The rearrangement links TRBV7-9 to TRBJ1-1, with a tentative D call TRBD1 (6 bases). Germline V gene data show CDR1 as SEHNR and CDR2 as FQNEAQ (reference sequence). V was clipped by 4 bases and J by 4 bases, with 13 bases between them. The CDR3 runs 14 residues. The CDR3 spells CASSWGGGITEAFF. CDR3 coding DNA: TGTGCCAGCAGCTGGGGGGGCGGTATCACTGAAGCTTTCTTT.

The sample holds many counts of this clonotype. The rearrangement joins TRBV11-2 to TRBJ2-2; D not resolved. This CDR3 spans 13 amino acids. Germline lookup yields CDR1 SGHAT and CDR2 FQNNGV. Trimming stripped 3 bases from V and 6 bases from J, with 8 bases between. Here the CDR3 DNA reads TGTGCCAGCAGCTTCTCCATATCCGGGGAGCTGTTTTTT. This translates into CASSFSISGELFF. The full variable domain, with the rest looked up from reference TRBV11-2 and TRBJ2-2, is EAGVAQSPRYKIIEKRQSVAFWCNPISGHATLYWYQQILGQGPKLLIQFQNNGVVDDSQLPKDRFSAERLKGVDSTLKIQPAKLEDSAVYLCASSFSISGELFFGEGSRLTVL.

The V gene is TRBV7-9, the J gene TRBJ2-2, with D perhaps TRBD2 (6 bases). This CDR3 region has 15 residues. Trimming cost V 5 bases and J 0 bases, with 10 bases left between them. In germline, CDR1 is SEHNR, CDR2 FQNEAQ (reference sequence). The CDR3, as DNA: TGTGCCAGCAGCCGGGGCGGGACGAACACCGGGGAGCTGTTTTTT. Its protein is CASSRGGTNTGELFF.

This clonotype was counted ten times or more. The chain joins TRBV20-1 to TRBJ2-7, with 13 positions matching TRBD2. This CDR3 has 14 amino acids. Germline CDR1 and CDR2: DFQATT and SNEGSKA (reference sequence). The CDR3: CSAGLAGAFYEQYF. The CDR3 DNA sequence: TGCAGCGCTGGACTAGCGGGAGCCTTCTACGAGCAGTACTTC.

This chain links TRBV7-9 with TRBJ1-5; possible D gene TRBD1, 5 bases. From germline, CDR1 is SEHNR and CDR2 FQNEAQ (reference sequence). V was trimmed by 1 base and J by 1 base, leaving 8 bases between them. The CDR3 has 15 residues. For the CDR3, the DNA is TGTGCCAGCAGCTTAGAGGCAGGGAGCAATCAGCCCCAGCATTTT. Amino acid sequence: CASSLEAGSNQPQHF.

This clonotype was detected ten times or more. CDR3 nucleotides: TGCACGGCCTCAATAGAGTGGGGCTACACCTTC. This gives the protein CTASIEWGYTF. This chain connects TRBV20-1 to TRBJ1-2; no clear D gene. Germline V gives CDR1 DFQATT, CDR2 SNEGSKA (reference sequence). The CDR3 spans 11 residues.